This record covers a single T cell receptor beta chain. This clone came up a few times. Its antigen has not been determined. It has no much larger one-base neighbor in the sample; base qualities were not kept. The immunoSEQ Assay was used to sequence TCR beta CDR3 regions from DNA. In the authors' own workflow: T cell density was computed as TCR beta template counts normalized to usable DNA estimated by amplifying housekeeping genes. Richness was estimated using the preseqR package, with extrapolation to 400,000 templates for PBMC samples and to 120,000 templates for tissue samples. Clonality was defined by subtracting Pielou's evenness from one. Differential abundance testing on productive amino-acid clonotypes, with a minimum total count of 5 and an alpha of 0.1, was used to identify tissue-enriched TCRs. The Jaccard Index and the Morisita Overlap Index were used to quantify repertoire overlap between compartments. GLIPH grouped TCR beta CDR3s together with public tetramer-defined viral CDR3s, and a viral motif had to include at least three viral sequences and also show V-gene enrichment. TCRdb limited this immuneACCESS table to in-frame rearrangements with V and J called. A share of clones is missing; checked studies link under half to unresolved V genes, and the rest is unexplained. V and J calls and clone size are given by that table; D and trimming were obtained from the DNA. The sample includes 900 or so clones, with around 18% observed a single time. The ten largest clones capture approximately 20% of the sample.

Uninvolved adjacent lung was obtained at least 2 cm from the tumor margin, and the absence of atypia was confirmed by two independent pathologists. At diagnosis, tumor, uninvolved tumor-adjacent lung and peripheral blood were collected and then preserved as a mix of FFPE and fresh-frozen material. The sample comes from a study of T cells in localized non-small cell lung cancer (dated by TCRdb to the early 2020s). For the wider study: Comparing tumors with uninvolved tumor-adjacent lungs, the study looked at the T cell repertoires of roughly 250 patients with early-stage NSCLC. Of the NSCLC patients, around 130 were male and around 99 were female, and the mean age was about 69 years. All 240 or so NSCLC patients in the cohort were treatment-naive and had localized lung tumors that were resected. Findings and caveats that apply to the study as a whole: Since the design was exploratory, TCR variables were selected using unadjusted p-values with no false-discovery rate correction. Uninvolved tumor-adjacent lung showed the highest T cell clonality, higher than tumor, which suggests more focused antigenic responses in the uninvolved tumor-adjacent lung. Higher blood T cell density associated with longer overall survival, while higher adjacent-lung clonality associated with shorter survival. Because multi-region sequencing of the tumors was not done, intratumor heterogeneity could not be ruled out. Of the top 100 tumor clones, a median of approximately 60 were detected in paired uninvolved adjacent lung; 28 were also among that lung's top 100.

The clonotype was recovered from a male donor aged 60 or older with stage II squamous cell lung carcinoma. The sample in question was normal lung tissue next to the tumor, obtained before any cancer treatment.

CDR3 sequence: CASSARLAANTGELFF. The bases read TGTGCCAGCAGCGCAAGACTAGCTGCGAACACCGGGGAGCTGTTTTTT. The sequence joins TRBV11-3 to TRBJ2-2; 7 central bases correspond to TRBD2. Here V drops 5 bases and J drops 0 bases, and the junction holds 6 bases not matched to any gene. Sequences SGHNT (CDR1) and YENEEA (CDR2) are obtained from the germline V gene. The CDR3 holds 16 amino acids from the cysteine to the phenylalanine. Only the CDR3 portion is preserved as DNA: 48 bases, with reading frame beginning at the first base.